This T cell receptor beta chain originates from a study of blood T cells in healthy people across ages. Germline-derived CDR1 and CDR2 are SGHTA and FQGNSA. Trimming left V 3 bases short and J 8 bases short, with 22 bases between. There are 16 residues in the CDR3. For the second PCR, which ran for about 7 to 11 cycles, a sample-barcoded 5' primer and a J-beta primer mix were used. One entry per CDR3 protein results from TCRdb running MiXCR on the 5' RACE reads. The table includes about 730,000 distinct CDR3 sequences, 40% to 45% detected once. The receptor's source is a woman aged 55-70 years in good health. V is TRBV7-2 and J is TRBJ1-2; D might be TRBD1 (5 bases). Sample: blood. CDR3 sequence (DNA): TGTGCCAGCAGCTTGTTGGTTGCGGGCCAGGGCAGGGGCTACACCTTC. It translates to CASSLLVAGQGRGYTF.